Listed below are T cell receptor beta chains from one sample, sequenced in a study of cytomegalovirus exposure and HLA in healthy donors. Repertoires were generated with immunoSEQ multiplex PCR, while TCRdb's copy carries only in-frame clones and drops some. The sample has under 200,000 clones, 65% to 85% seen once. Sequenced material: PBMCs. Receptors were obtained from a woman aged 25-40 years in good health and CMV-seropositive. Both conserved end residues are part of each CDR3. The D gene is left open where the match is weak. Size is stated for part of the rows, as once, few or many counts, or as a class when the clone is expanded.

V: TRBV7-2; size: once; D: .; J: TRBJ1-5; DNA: TGTGCCAGCAGCTTAAGGCGGGAAGGGGCCCAGCATTTT; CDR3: CASSLRREGAQHF
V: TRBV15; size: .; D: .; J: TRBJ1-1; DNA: TGTGCCACCAGCAAACCCCCGGGGGGGGACACTGAAGCTTTCTTT; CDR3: CATSKPPGGDTEAFF
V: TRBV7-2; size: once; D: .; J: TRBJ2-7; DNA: TGTGCCAGCAGCTTAACTGGGTCTAGCTCCTACGAGCAGTACTTC; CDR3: CASSLTGSSSYEQYF
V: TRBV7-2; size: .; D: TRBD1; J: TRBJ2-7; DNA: TGTGCCAGCAGCTTAGAAGGGACAGTGCCTGGCGAGCAGTACTTC; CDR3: CASSLEGTVPGEQYF
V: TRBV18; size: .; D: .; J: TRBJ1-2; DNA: TGTGCCAGCTCACCACCAGGGTGGGAGTATGGCTACACCTTC; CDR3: CASSPPGWEYGYTF
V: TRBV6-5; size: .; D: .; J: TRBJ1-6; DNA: TGTGCCAGCAGTTACTCAGAGGGTCGGTCACCCCTCCACTTT; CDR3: CASSYSEGRSPLHF
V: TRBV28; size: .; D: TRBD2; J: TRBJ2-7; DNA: TGTGCCAGCAGTCCTTCGGGACTAGCGGGGGACTACGAGCAGTACTTC; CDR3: CASSPSGLAGDYEQYF
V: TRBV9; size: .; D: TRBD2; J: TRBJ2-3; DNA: TGTGCCAGCAGCGTAGGGGCTAGCGGGGATCCTAGCACAGATACGCAGTATTTT; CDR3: CASSVGASGDPSTDTQYF
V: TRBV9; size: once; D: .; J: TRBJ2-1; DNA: TGTGCCAGCAGCGTCCAGGGTGGCGCCTACAATGAGCAGTTCTTC; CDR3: CASSVQGGAYNEQFF
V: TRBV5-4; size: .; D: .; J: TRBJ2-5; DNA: TGTGCCAGCAGCTTGAATTGGGCAGAAGAGACCCAGTACTTC; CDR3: CASSLNWAEETQYF
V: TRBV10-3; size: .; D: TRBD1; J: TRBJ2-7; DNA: TGTGCCACCAGGGGGACAGGACCCTCCTACGAGCAGTACTTC; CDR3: CATRGTGPSYEQYF
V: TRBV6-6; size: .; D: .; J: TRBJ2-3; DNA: TGTGCCAGCAGTTACTCGTCCCAGGGCGGATCAGATACGCAGTATTTT; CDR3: CASSYSSQGGSDTQYF
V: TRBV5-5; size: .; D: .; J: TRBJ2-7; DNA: TGTGCCAGCAGCTTCAGACAGTTTTCCTACGAGCAGTACTTC; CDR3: CASSFRQFSYEQYF
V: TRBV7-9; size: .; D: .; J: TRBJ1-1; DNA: TGTGCCAGCAGCTCCGTCCCGGGACACTTAACTGAAGCTTTCTTT; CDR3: CASSSVPGHLTEAFF
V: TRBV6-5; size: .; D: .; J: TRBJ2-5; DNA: TGTGCCAGCGGGAGAGGACCTCAAGAGACCCAGTACTTC; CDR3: CASGRGPQETQYF
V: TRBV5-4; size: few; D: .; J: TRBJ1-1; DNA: TGTGCCAGCAGCTTGGAGAAGACAGTGAACACTGAAGCTTTCTTT; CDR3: CASSLEKTVNTEAFF
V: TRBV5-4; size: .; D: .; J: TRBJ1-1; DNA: TGTGCCAGCAGCTTGGAGGAGAAAATCACTGAAGCTTTCTTT; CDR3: CASSLEEKITEAFF
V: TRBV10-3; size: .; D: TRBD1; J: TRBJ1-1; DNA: TGTGCCATCAGCGACAGGGCTGAAGCTTTCTTT; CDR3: CAISDRAEAFF
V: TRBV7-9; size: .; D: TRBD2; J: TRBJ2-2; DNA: TGTGCCAGCAGTCCCCCCGGGGGGGACACCGGGGAGCTGTTTTTT; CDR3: CASSPPGGDTGELFF
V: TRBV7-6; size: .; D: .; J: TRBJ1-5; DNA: TGTGCCAGCAGCTTTCCAGGGCAGCCCCAGCATTTT; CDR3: CASSFPGQPQHF
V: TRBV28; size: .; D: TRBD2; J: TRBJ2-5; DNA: TGTGCTACACGGGGGGCGGGGGGGCTTAAAGAGACCCAGTACTTC; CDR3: CATRGAGGLKETQYF